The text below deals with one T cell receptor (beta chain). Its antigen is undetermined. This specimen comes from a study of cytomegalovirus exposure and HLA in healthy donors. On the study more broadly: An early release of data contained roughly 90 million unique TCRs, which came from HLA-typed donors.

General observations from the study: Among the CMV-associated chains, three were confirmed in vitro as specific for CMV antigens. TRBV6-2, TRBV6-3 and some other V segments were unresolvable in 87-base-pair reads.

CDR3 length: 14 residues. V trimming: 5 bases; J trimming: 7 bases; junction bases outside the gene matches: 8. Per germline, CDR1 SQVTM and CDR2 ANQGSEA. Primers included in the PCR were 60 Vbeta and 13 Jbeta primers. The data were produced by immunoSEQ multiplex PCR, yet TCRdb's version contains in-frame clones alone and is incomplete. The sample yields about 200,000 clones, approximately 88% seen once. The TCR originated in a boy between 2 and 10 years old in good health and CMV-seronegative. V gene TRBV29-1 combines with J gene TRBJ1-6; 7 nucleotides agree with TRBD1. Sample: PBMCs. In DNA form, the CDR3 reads TGCAGCGTTTCCCAGGGGGATGCAAATTCACCCCTCCACTTT. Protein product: CSVSQGDANSPLHF.